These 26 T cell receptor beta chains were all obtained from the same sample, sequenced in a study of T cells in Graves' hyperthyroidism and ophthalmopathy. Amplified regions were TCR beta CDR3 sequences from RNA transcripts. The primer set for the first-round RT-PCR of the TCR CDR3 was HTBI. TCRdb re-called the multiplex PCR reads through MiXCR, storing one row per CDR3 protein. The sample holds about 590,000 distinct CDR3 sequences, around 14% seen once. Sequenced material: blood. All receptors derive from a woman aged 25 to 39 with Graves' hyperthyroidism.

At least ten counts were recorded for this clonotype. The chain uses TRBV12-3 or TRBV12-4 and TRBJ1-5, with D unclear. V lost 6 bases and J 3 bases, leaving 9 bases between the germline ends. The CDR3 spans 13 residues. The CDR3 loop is CASSPGYNQPQHF. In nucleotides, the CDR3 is TGTGCCAGCAGCCCCGGCTACAATCAGCCCCAGCATTTT.

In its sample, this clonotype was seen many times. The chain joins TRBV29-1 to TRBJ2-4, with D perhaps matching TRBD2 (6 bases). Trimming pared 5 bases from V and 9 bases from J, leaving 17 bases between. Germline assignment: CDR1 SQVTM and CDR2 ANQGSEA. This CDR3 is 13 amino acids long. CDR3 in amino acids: CSVSRVEGGIQYF. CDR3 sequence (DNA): TGCAGCGTTTCACGCGTGGAGGGAGGCATTCAGTACTTC.

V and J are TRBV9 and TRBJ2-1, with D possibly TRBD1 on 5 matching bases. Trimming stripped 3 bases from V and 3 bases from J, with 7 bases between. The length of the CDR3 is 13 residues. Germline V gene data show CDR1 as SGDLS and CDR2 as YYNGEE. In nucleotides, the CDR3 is TGTGCCAGCAGCGAGGACATCTACAATGAGCAGTTCTTC. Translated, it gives CASSEDIYNEQFF.

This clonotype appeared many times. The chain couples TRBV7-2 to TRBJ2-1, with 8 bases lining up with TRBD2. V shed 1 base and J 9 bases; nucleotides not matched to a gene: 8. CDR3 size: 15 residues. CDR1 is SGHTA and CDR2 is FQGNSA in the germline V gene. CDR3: CASSLDPAGGSEQFF. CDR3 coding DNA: TGTGCCAGCAGCTTAGATCCCGCGGGAGGAAGTGAGCAGTTCTTC.

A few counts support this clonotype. The DNA for the CDR3 is TGCGCCAGCAGCACCGGACAGGGTAAGGGAGATGAGCAGTTCTTC. It specifies CASSTGQGKGDEQFF. The gene calls are TRBV5-1 and TRBJ2-1, with 8 positions matching TRBD1. V shed 4 bases, J shed 8 bases, and the junction held 11 bases outside the gene matches. This CDR3 is built from 15 residues. CDR1 is SGHRS and CDR2 is YFSETQ in the germline V gene.

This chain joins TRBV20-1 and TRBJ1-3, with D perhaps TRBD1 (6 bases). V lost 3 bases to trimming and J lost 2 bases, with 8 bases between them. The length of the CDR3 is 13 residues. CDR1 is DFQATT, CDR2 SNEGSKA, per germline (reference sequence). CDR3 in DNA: TGCAGTGCTAGCTCAGGGGCTGGAAACACCATATATTTT. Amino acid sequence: CSASSGAGNTIYF.

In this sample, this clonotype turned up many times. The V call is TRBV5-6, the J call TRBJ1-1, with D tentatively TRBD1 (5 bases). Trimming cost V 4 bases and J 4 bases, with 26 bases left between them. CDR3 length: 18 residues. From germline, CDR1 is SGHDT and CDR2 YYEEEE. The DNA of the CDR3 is TGTGCCAGCAGCGGGGGGTTAGGGCGCAGGGTTCTGGGCACTGAAGCTTTCTTT. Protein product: CASSGGLGRRVLGTEAFF.

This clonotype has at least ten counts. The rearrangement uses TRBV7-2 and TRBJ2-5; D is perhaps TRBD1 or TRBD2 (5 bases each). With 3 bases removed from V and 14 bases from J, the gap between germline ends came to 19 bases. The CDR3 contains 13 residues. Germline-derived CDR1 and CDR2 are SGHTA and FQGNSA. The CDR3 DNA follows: TGTGCCAGCAGCTTGTACCGGGACCCCCGAACCTACTTC. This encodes CASSLYRDPRTYF.

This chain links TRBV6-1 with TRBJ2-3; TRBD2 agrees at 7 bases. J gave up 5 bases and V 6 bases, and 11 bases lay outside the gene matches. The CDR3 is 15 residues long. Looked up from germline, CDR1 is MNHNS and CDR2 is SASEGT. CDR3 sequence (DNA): TGTGCCAGCAGCCAGTTCGGGGGGACTGGAGATACGCAGTATTTT. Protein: CASSQFGGTGDTQYF.

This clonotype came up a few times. The CDR3 nucleotides are TGCGCCAGCAGCCGCCGCTTCGTGCAGTTCTTC. Translated, it gives CASSRRFVQFF. V is TRBV4-1 and J is TRBJ2-1; D is unclear. The CDR3 covers 11 residues. Germline V gene sequence: CDR1 MGHRA, CDR2 YSYEKL. Trimming took 4 bases from V and 12 from J, leaving 10 bases between them.

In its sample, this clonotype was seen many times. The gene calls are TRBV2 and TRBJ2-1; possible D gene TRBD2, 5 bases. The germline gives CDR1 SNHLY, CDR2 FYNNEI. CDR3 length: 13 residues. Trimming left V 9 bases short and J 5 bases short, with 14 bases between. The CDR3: CASLPAGNNEQFF. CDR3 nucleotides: TGTGCCAGTTTGCCTGCGGGCAACAATGAGCAGTTCTTC.

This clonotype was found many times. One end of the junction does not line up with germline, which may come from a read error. The CDR3 nucleotides read TGTGCTAGCAGTACTAGGCTTGGGGAGACCCAGTACTTC. Residues: CASSTRLGETQYF. The rearrangement joins TRBV7-7 to TRBJ2-5; D is perhaps TRBD2 (5 bases). The germline gives CDR1 SSHAT, CDR2 FNYEAQ (reference sequence). The CDR3 is made up of 13 amino acids.

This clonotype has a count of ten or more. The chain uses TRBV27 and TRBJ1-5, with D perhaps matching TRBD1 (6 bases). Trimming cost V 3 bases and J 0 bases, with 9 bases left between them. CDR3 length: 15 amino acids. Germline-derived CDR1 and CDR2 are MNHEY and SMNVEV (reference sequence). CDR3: CASSFQGISNQPQHF. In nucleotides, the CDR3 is TGTGCCAGCAGTTTCCAGGGGATTAGCAATCAGCCCCAGCATTTT.

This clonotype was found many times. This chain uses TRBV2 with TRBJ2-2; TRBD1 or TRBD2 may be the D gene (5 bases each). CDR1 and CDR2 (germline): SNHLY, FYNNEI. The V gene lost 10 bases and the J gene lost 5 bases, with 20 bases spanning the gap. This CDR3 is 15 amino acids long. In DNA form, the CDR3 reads TGTGCCACCCAACGCGGGTGGGGCCGAACCGGGGAGCTGTTTTTT. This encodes CATQRGWGRTGELFF.

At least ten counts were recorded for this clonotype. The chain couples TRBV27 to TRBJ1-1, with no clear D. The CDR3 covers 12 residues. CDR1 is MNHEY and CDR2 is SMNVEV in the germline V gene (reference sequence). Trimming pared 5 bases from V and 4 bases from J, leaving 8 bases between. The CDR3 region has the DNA TGTGCCAGCAGTAATATTGGCACTGAAGCTTTCTTT. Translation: CASSNIGTEAFF.

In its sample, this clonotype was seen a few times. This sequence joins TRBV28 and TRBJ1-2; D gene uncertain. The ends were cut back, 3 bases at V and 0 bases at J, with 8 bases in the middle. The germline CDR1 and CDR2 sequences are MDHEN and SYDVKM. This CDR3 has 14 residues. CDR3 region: CASSFFGTNYGYTF. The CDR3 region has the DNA TGTGCCAGCAGTTTTTTCGGTACTAACTATGGCTACACCTTC.

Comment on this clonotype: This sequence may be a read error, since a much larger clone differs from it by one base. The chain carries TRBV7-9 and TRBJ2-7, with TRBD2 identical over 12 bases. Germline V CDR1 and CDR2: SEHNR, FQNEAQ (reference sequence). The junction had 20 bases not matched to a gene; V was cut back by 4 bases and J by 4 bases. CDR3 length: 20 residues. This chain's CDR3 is CASSYRSGTSGSSLSYEQYF. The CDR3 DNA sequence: TGTGCCAGCAGCTACAGGTCCGGGACTAGCGGGTCGTCGCTGTCTTACGAGCAGTACTTC.

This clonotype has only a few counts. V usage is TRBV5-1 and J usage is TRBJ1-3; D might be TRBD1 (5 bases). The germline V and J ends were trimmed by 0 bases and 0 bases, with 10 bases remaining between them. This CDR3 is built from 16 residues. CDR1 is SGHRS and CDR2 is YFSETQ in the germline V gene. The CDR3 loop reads CASSLAGAVSGNTIYF. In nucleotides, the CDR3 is TGCGCCAGCAGCTTGGCCGGGGCAGTCTCTGGAAACACCATATATTTT.

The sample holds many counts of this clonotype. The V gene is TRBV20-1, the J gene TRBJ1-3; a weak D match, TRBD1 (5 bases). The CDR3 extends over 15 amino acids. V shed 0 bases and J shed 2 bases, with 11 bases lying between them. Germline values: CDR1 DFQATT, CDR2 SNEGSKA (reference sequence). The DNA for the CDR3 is TGCAGTGCTAGAGATCTTCGGGACCCTGGAAACACCATATATTTT. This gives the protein CSARDLRDPGNTIYF.

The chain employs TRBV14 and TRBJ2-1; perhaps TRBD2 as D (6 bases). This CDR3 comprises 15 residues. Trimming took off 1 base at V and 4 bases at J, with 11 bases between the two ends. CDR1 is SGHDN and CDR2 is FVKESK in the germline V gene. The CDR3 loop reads CASSQGKGLYNEQFF. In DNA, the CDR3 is TGTGCCAGCAGCCAAGGAAAGGGACTGTACAATGAGCAGTTCTTC.

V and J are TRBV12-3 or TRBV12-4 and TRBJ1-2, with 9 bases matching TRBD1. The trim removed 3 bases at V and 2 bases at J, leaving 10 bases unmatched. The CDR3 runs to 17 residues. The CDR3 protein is CASSFSDRGARNYGYTF. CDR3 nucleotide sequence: TGTGCCAGCAGTTTTTCGGACAGGGGCGCCAGAAACTATGGCTACACCTTC.

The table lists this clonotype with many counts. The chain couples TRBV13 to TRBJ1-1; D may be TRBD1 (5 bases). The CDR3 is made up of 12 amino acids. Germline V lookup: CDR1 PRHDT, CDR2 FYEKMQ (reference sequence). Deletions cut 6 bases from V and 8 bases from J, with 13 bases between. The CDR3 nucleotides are TGTGCCAGCAGTCCTCATGGGACCGAAGCTTTCTTT. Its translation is CASSPHGTEAFF.

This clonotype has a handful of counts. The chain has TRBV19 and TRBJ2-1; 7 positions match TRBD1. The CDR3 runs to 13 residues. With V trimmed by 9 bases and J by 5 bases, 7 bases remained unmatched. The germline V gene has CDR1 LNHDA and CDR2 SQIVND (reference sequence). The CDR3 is CASGQEFHNEQFF. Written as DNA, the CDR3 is TGTGCCAGCGGACAGGAATTTCACAATGAGCAGTTCTTC.

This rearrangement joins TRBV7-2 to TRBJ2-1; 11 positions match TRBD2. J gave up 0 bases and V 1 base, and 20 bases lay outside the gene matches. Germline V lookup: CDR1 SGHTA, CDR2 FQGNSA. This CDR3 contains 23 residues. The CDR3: CASSLDNWELAGGPDSSYNEQFF. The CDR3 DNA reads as TGTGCCAGCAGCTTAGATAATTGGGAGTTAGCGGGAGGGCCGGATAGCTCCTACAATGAGCAGTTCTTC.

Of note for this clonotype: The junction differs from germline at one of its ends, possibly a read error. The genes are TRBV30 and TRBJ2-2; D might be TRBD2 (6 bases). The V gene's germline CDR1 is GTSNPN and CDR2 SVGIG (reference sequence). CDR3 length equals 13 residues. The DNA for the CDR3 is TGTGCCTGGAGTAGGGGCGCCACCGGGGGGCTGTTTTTT. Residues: CAWSRGATGGLFF.

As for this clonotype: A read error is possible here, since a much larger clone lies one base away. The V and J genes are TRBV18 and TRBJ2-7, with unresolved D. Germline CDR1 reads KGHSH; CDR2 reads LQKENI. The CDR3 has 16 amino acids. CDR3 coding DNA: TGTGCCCGCTCACCAAATCAACTCGAAAGCTCCTACGAGCAGTACTTC. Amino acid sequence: CARSPNQLESSYEQYF.